The 25 T cell receptor beta chains in this list originate from one sample, sequenced in a study of OX40 agonist ivuxolimab in advanced cancers. Clones were read by immunoSEQ multiplex PCR, and TCRdb kept only the in-frame ones, dropping some. This table has about 62,000 clones, around 85% appearing once. This material consisted of CD4+ or CD8+ T cells sorted from blood, taken in a trial of the OX40 agonist ivuxolimab. Every receptor here comes from an adult with an advanced solid tumor such as melanoma, head and neck, liver or kidney cancer.

The genes are TRBV10-3 and TRBJ2-3; 7 bases fit TRBD1. Germline V gene sequence: CDR1 ENHRY, CDR2 SYGVKD. This CDR3 spans 15 amino acids. The V segment lost 9 bases and the J segment 0 bases; nucleotides outside the gene matches: 9. CDR3: CAIEATGRSTDTQYF. The CDR3 coding sequence is TGTGCCATAGAGGCGACAGGGCGGAGCACAGATACGCAGTATTTT.

The chain joins TRBV7-2 to TRBJ2-2; 8 bases map to TRBD1. Germline V lookup: CDR1 SGHTA, CDR2 FQGNSA. The V segment lost 0 bases and the J segment 7 bases; nucleotides outside the gene matches: 4. The CDR3 sequence is 15 residues long. DNA of the CDR3: TGTGCCAGCAGCTTAGCGCAGGGGGCTGGCGGGGAGCTGTTTTTT. Translating it yields CASSLAQGAGGELFF.

This CDR3 is CASLTTLNTEAFF. CDR3 DNA: TGTGCCAGCCTCACGACACTGAACACTGAAGCTTTCTTT. The chain combines TRBV28 with TRBJ1-1; the D is unclear. With 8 bases removed from V and 0 bases from J, the gap between germline ends came to 10 bases. The germline gives CDR1 MDHEN, CDR2 SYDVKM. The CDR3 has 13 residues.

The rearrangement joins TRBV5-8 to TRBJ2-3; 8 bases map to TRBD1. J gave up 0 bases and V 4 bases, and 7 bases lay outside the gene matches. The CDR3 extends over 16 amino acids. The germline V gene encodes CDR1 SGHTS and CDR2 YDEGEE. The CDR3 sequence is CASSVDRTGSTDTQYF. CDR3 nucleotides: TGTGCCAGCAGCGTGGACCGGACAGGGAGCACAGATACGCAGTATTTT.

The chain recombines TRBV27 with TRBJ2-2; 7 bases fit TRBD1. This CDR3 spans 15 amino acids. The V segment lost 5 bases and the J segment 2 bases; nucleotides outside the gene matches: 5. In germline, CDR1 is MNHEY, CDR2 SMNVEV (reference sequence). CDR3 in amino acids: CASSLRDRNTGELFF. DNA of the CDR3: TGTGCCAGCAGTCTCCGGGACAGAAACACCGGGGAGCTGTTTTTT.

V and J are TRBV5-1 and TRBJ2-5; D is perhaps TRBD2 (6 bases). V was clipped by 4 bases and J by 3 bases, with 13 bases between them. This CDR3 spans 14 amino acids. CDR1 is SGHRS and CDR2 is YFSETQ in the germline V gene. CDR3 nucleotide sequence: TGCGCCAGCAGCCCGGGACTCCGTGAAGAGACCCAGTACTTC. Translating gives CASSPGLREETQYF.

J is TRBJ2-7 and V is TRBV6-1, with 7 bases fitting TRBD2. With V trimmed by 7 bases and J by 1 base, 10 bases remained unmatched. The CDR3 totals 15 residues. Germline lookup yields CDR1 MNHNS and CDR2 SASEGT. The CDR3 is CASMRAGLGSYEQYF. The CDR3 bases are TGTGCCAGCATGAGAGCGGGGCTGGGGTCCTACGAGCAGTACTTC.

The chain uses TRBV2 and TRBJ2-6, with a weak D call TRBD2 (6 bases). Trimming took off 3 bases at V and 0 bases at J, with 21 bases between the two ends. CDR1 is SNHLY and CDR2 is FYNNEI in the germline V gene. The length of the CDR3 is 20 residues. The CDR3 DNA reads as TGTGCCAGCAGTGATCGGGCAGCGGGTCCCTGGGGCTCTGGGGCCAACGTCCTGACTTTC. Translated: CASSDRAAGPWGSGANVLTF.

The rearrangement joins TRBV7-9 to TRBJ2-7; D is tentatively TRBD1 or TRBD2 (5 bases each). The germline V and J ends were trimmed by 5 bases and 3 bases, with 14 bases remaining between them. The CDR3 is 14 amino acids. Looked up from germline, CDR1 is SEHNR and CDR2 is FQNEAQ (reference sequence). The CDR3 spells CASSARDVVYEQYF. The CDR3 DNA reads as TGTGCCAGCAGCGCCCGGGACGTAGTCTACGAGCAGTACTTC.

The chain employs TRBV10-3 and TRBJ1-5; TRBD1 agrees at 9 bases. There are 19 residues in the CDR3. Germline trimming cut 4 bases from V and 1 base from J; bases unmatched to any gene: 14. Germline CDR1 reads ENHRY; CDR2 reads SYGVKD. CDR3 region: CAISGDREGGSGSNQPQHF. CDR3 nucleotide sequence: TGTGCCATCAGTGGGGACAGGGAAGGAGGTTCAGGGAGCAATCAGCCCCAGCATTTT.

This chain connects TRBV30 to TRBJ2-3; TRBD2 might be the D (5 bases). This CDR3 region has 15 residues. Germline CDR1 GTSNPN, CDR2 SVGIG (reference sequence). Trimming removed 2 bases from V and 1 base from J, with 13 bases in between. CDR3 in amino acids: CAWSPTRGGTDTQYF. The CDR3 nucleotides read TGTGCCTGGAGTCCGACACGGGGAGGCACAGATACGCAGTATTTT.

V is TRBV18 and J is TRBJ1-1; D not certain. In germline, CDR1 is KGHSH, CDR2 LQKENI. The germline V and J ends were trimmed by 3 bases and 7 bases, with 21 bases remaining between them. This CDR3 is 16 amino acids long. In DNA, the CDR3 is TGTGCCAGCTCACCGTCGCAGAGAGGCAGCCATGTTGAAGCTTTCTTT. Translated, it gives CASSPSQRGSHVEAFF.

The chain has TRBV5-5 and TRBJ1-5; D is possibly TRBD1 (5 bases). Looked up from germline, CDR1 is SGHKS and CDR2 is YYEKEE (reference sequence). The CDR3 is 15 amino acids. Trimming cost V 1 base and J 8 bases, with 16 bases left between them. CDR3 DNA sequence: TGTGCCAGCAGCTTGCAGCCAGGGCCATATGAGCCCCAGCATTTT. This translates into CASSLQPGPYEPQHF. Filled out from reference TRBV5-5 and TRBJ1-5, the complete variable domain reads DAGVTQSPTHLIKTRGQQVTLRCSPISGHKSVSWYQQVLGQGPQFIFQYYEKEERGRGNFPDRFSARQFPNYSSELNVNALLLGDSALYLCASSLQPGPYEPQHFGDGTRLSIL.

This sequence joins TRBV21-1 and TRBJ2-5; TRBD1 is taken as the D call from the table, unchecked against the DNA. TRBV21-1 is reported as a pseudogene. The CDR3 spans 15 residues. The CDR3 DNA reads as TGTGCCAGCAGCACCGGGACAGGGGATCAAGAGACCCAGTACTTC. Translation gives CASSTGTGDQETQYF.

The rearrangement links TRBV7-3 to TRBJ2-2; a possible D gene is TRBD2 (5 bases). Trimming removed 6 bases from V and 0 bases from J, with 14 bases in between. The CDR3 runs to 16 residues. Germline lookup yields CDR1 SGHTA and CDR2 FQGTGA. The CDR3 is CASRLSRTPNTGELFF. The DNA of the CDR3 is TGTGCCAGCAGACTATCCAGGACTCCGAACACCGGGGAGCTGTTTTTT.

The CDR3 spells CASSKGTGRQPQHF. For the CDR3, the DNA is TGTGCCAGCAGTAAAGGGACAGGGCGGCAGCCCCAGCATTTT. V gene TRBV28 combines with J gene TRBJ1-5, with 9 bases fitting TRBD1. Unmatched junction bases numbered 6, after V lost 5 bases and J lost 7 bases. Germline values: CDR1 MDHEN, CDR2 SYDVKM. This CDR3 region has 14 residues.

The rearrangement links TRBV5-6 to TRBJ2-1; 12 nucleotides line up with TRBD1. The length of the CDR3 is 17 residues. With 4 bases clipped from V and 6 bases from J, the junction kept 11 bases outside the gene matches. The germline CDR1 and CDR2 sequences are SGHDT and YYEEEE. The CDR3: CASSRITGTGGFNEQFF. The CDR3 DNA follows: TGTGCCAGCAGCCGGATCACCGGGACAGGGGGCTTCAATGAGCAGTTCTTC.

The V and J genes are TRBV5-1 and TRBJ1-1; D uncertain. The germline gives CDR1 SGHRS, CDR2 YFSETQ. The CDR3 consists of 13 residues. The germline V and J ends were trimmed by 0 bases and 8 bases, with 11 bases remaining between them. DNA for the CDR3: TGCGCCAGCAGCTTGGAGCCACGGAGAGAAGCTTTCTTT. It translates to CASSLEPRREAFF.

CDR3 DNA sequence: TGTGCCAGCAGCCAATCCTTCACAGATACGCAGTATTTT. It encodes CASSQSFTDTQYF. This chain joins TRBV4-2 and TRBJ2-3, with D unclear. CDR3 length: 13 residues. V was pared by 2 bases and J by 2 bases, with 5 bases between. Germline assignment: CDR1 LGHNA and CDR2 YNFKEQ.

J is TRBJ1-4 and V is TRBV6-1; D perhaps matches TRBD1 (5 bases). Trimming shortened V by 9 bases and J by 0 bases, and 14 bases separated the two germline ends. This CDR3 comprises 15 residues. Germline CDR1 reads MNHNS; CDR2 reads SASEGT. The CDR3 here is CASRDRPTTNEKLFF. The CDR3 coding sequence is TGTGCCAGTAGGGACCGACCTACAACTAATGAAAAACTGTTTTTT.

The V call is TRBV2, the J call TRBJ2-4; D possibly matches TRBD1 or TRBD2 (5 bases each). The CDR3 contains 14 residues. Per the germline V gene, CDR1 is SNHLY and CDR2 is FYNNEI. With 4 bases removed from V and 8 bases from J, the gap between germline ends came to 15 bases. The CDR3, as DNA: TGTGCCAGCAGTGGTGGGGCCTTGAGGGACATTCAGTACTTC. Its protein product is CASSGGALRDIQYF.

The rearrangement uses TRBV19 and TRBJ2-6; perhaps TRBD1 as D (6 bases). The CDR3 spans 15 residues. From germline, CDR1 is LNHDA and CDR2 SQIVND (reference sequence). V lost 4 bases and J 6 bases, leaving 13 bases between the germline ends. The CDR3 DNA sequence: TGTGCCAGTAGTACCCAAGGGGGTATGGCCAACGTCCTGACTTTC. It translates to CASSTQGGMANVLTF.

A remark on this clone: A read error may produce the germline difference seen at one junction end. The rearrangement uses TRBV28 and TRBJ1-1, with D perhaps TRBD1 (6 bases). CDR1 MDHEN and CDR2 SYDVKM come from the germline V gene. The CDR3 totals 15 residues. The CDR3 DNA reads as TGTACCAGCAGAGGAGAGGGACAAGTGAACACTGAAGCTTTCTTT. Translation gives CTSRGEGQVNTEAFF.

The genes are TRBV28 and TRBJ2-2, with D perhaps TRBD2 (6 bases). CDR1 is MDHEN, CDR2 SYDVKM, per germline. V shed 5 bases and J shed 0 bases, with 7 bases lying between them. The CDR3 spans 14 residues. The CDR3 region is CASSRDSNTGELFF. The CDR3, as DNA: TGTGCCAGCAGTCGGGACTCGAACACCGGGGAGCTGTTTTTT.

The rearrangement links TRBV5-5 to TRBJ1-5, with no clear D. Germline values: CDR1 SGHKS, CDR2 YYEKEE (reference sequence). V was trimmed by 0 bases and J by 0 bases, leaving 13 bases between them. This CDR3 has 17 amino acids. The CDR3 bases are TGTGCCAGCAGCTTGGGTACGGACCCTTTTAGCAATCAGCCCCAGCATTTT. Residues: CASSLGTDPFSNQPQHF.